The 17 T cell receptor beta chains below were found in one sample sequenced in a study of cytomegalovirus exposure and HLA in healthy donors. The primer mix had 60 Vbeta and 13 Jbeta primers. Assay: immunoSEQ multiplex PCR; the TCRdb copy retains only in-frame clones and omits some. The sample records 150,000 to 200,000 clones, just over 75% being singletons. The sample consisted of PBMCs. The receptors derive from a woman between 35 and 50 years old in good health and CMV-seronegative.

This chain uses TRBV6-1 with TRBJ1-2, with D possibly matching TRBD1 (5 bases). This CDR3 has 15 residues. Germline V gene sequence: CDR1 MNHNS, CDR2 SASEGT. V shed 2 bases and J shed 3 bases, with 13 bases lying between them. CDR3 residues: CASSEWGDSDYGYTF. CDR3 in DNA: TGTGCCAGCAGTGAATGGGGCGACTCGGACTATGGCTACACCTTC.

The chain couples TRBV7-3 to TRBJ1-2, with 7 bases identical to TRBD1. CDR1 and CDR2 from the germline V gene are SGHTA and FQGTGA. The CDR3 sequence is 18 residues long. With V trimmed by 2 bases and J by 5 bases, 17 bases remained unmatched. The CDR3: CASSLPRDSLLIWYGYTF. The CDR3 bases are TGTGCCAGCAGCTTACCGAGGGACAGTCTTCTTATATGGTATGGCTACACCTTC.

This clone was counted only a few times. V gene TRBV2 combines with J gene TRBJ2-7; 7 bases are a match to TRBD1. V shed 2 bases, J shed 2 bases, and the junction held 6 bases outside the gene matches. The V gene's germline CDR1 is SNHLY and CDR2 FYNNEI. This CDR3 contains 15 residues. The CDR3 coding sequence is TGTGCCAGCAGTGAATACGGGGACAGCCCCTACGAGCAGTACTTC. Translating gives CASSEYGDSPYEQYF. Variable domain in full (rest from reference TRBV2 and TRBJ2-7): EPEVTQTPSHQVTQMGQEVILRCVPISNHLYFYWYRQILGQKVEFLVSFYNNEISEKSEIFDDQFSVERPDGSNFTLKIRSTKLEDSAMYFCASSEYGDSPYEQYFGPGTRLTVT.

The rearrangement links TRBV20-1 to TRBJ1-1; a possible D gene is TRBD1 (5 bases). Germline CDR1 and CDR2: DFQATT and SNEGSKA (reference sequence). The CDR3 spans 11 residues. CDR3 protein: CRPSGGTEAFF. Written as DNA, the CDR3 is TGCAGGCCTTCGGGGGGCACTGAAGCTTTCTTT.

V is TRBV5-1 and J is TRBJ2-7; D is perhaps TRBD1 (6 bases). This CDR3 region has 14 residues. V shed 4 bases and J shed 3 bases, with 14 bases lying between them. CDR1 and CDR2 (germline): SGHRS, YFSETQ. The CDR3 DNA reads as TGCGCCAGCAGCCCGGTGGGACAATTCTACGAGCAGTACTTC. It is translated as CASSPVGQFYEQYF.

This chain joins TRBV15 and TRBJ1-1, with D tentatively TRBD1 (6 bases). Trimming stripped 4 bases from V and 0 bases from J, with 9 bases between. CDR1 is LNHNV, CDR2 YYDKDF, per germline (reference sequence). CDR3 size: 14 residues. CDR3 residues: CATSKQGMNTEAFF. For the CDR3, the DNA is TGTGCCACCAGCAAACAGGGCATGAACACTGAAGCTTTCTTT.

This clone was counted a single time. The rearrangement links TRBV5-6 to TRBJ2-5, with a tentative D call TRBD1 (6 bases). The CDR3 extends over 15 amino acids. V was cut by 4 bases and J by 0 bases, with 13 bases left in between. The germline CDR1 and CDR2 sequences are SGHDT and YYEEEE. The CDR3 DNA is TGTGCCAGCAGCCGGGTTGGGGGCCACCAAGAGACCCAGTACTTC. Protein: CASSRVGGHQETQYF.

The chain carries TRBV25-1 and TRBJ2-1; maybe TRBD2 (6 bases). The germline V and J ends were trimmed by 4 bases and 2 bases, with 9 bases remaining between them. The CDR3 is 14 residues long. The V gene's germline CDR1 is MGHDK and CDR2 SYGVNS. For the CDR3, the DNA is TGTGCCAGCAGTGTTGGGACTCCCTACAATGAGCAGTTCTTC. It is translated as CASSVGTPYNEQFF. The whole variable domain, filled in from reference TRBV25-1 and TRBJ2-1, reads EADIYQTPRYLVIGTGKKITLECSQTMGHDKMYWYQQDPGMELHLIHYSYGVNSTEKGDLSSESTVSRIRTEHFPLTLESARPSHTSQYLCASSVGTPYNEQFFGPGTRLTVL.

The V and J genes are TRBV6-1 and TRBJ1-5; D uncertain. Trimming removed 5 bases from V and 7 bases from J, with 18 bases in between. The CDR3 has 15 residues. Germline V gene sequence: CDR1 MNHNS, CDR2 SASEGT. The CDR3 nucleotides are TGTGCCAGCAGTTCAGCCTTTGGGTCGGGACAGCCCCAGCATTTT. It specifies CASSSAFGSGQPQHF.

This chain links TRBV6-1 with TRBJ2-2; TRBD1 is a possible D gene (6 bases). Germline CDR1 reads MNHNS; CDR2 reads SASEGT. Trimming took off 8 bases at V and 4 bases at J, with 17 bases between the two ends. This CDR3 has 15 residues. CDR3 region: CASCLGQSGTGELFF. The DNA for the CDR3 is TGTGCCAGCTGTCTTGGACAGAGCGGCACCGGGGAGCTGTTTTTT.

This chain connects TRBV5-1 to TRBJ2-3; D is perhaps TRBD2 (5 bases). V lost 5 bases and J 2 bases, leaving 15 bases between the germline ends. Germline CDR1 reads SGHRS; CDR2 reads YFSETQ. The CDR3 spans 15 residues. CDR3 bases: TGCGCCAGCAGTTTCGAGGGAAAACCCACAGATACGCAGTATTTT. It yields the protein CASSFEGKPTDTQYF.

V and J are TRBV19 and TRBJ2-4; D ambiguous. Germline V CDR1 and CDR2: LNHDA, SQIVND (reference sequence). This CDR3 spans 17 amino acids. Deletions cut 0 bases from V and 3 bases from J, with 15 bases between. Written as DNA, the CDR3 is TGTGCCAGTAGTATAGACGTAAACCCGGGTCACAAAAACATTCAGTACTTC. As protein: CASSIDVNPGHKNIQYF.

The chain has TRBV7-3 and TRBJ1-2; the D gene is possibly TRBD1 (5 bases). The CDR3 is 13 residues long. From germline, CDR1 is SGHTA and CDR2 FQGTGA. V lost 3 bases and J 7 bases, leaving 12 bases between the germline ends. CDR3 loop: CASSFGQGGGYTF. CDR3 DNA: TGTGCCAGCAGCTTTGGGCAGGGTGGTGGCTACACCTTC.

This clone turned up a few times. The chain joins TRBV25-1 to TRBJ1-3, with TRBD1 matching 7 bases. This CDR3 has 12 amino acids. The germline V gene has CDR1 MGHDK and CDR2 SYGVNS. Losses at the gene ends were 6 bases for V and 8 bases for J; bases not matched to a gene: 4. CDR3 region: CASRGTGDTIYF. CDR3 nucleotides: TGTGCCAGCAGGGGAACAGGGGACACCATATATTTT.

This clone appeared a few times. The chain employs TRBV30 and TRBJ2-5; D uncertain. Trimming stripped 3 bases from V and 7 bases from J, with 24 bases between. Germline CDR1 GTSNPN, CDR2 SVGIG (reference sequence). This CDR3 spans 16 amino acids. This chain's CDR3 is CAWSSIDFNNLMTQYF. In DNA, the CDR3 is TGTGCCTGGAGCTCGATCGACTTTAATAATCTGATGACCCAGTACTTC.

V and J are TRBV4-1 and TRBJ1-2; perhaps TRBD1 as D (5 bases). The germline V gene encodes CDR1 MGHRA and CDR2 YSYEKL. The CDR3 contains 16 residues. V lost 0 bases and J lost 0, with 11 bases in between. The CDR3 is CASSQDEGAPNYGYTF. The CDR3 DNA follows: TGCGCCAGCAGCCAAGATGAAGGGGCACCTAACTATGGCTACACCTTC.

This clone showed up just a few times. This rearrangement joins TRBV5-1 to TRBJ1-5; a possible D gene is TRBD1 (5 bases). CDR3 length equals 15 residues. Trimming removed 5 bases from V and 5 bases from J, with 17 bases in between. CDR1 is SGHRS, CDR2 YFSETQ, per germline. CDR3 bases: TGCGCCAGCAGGTGGACAACCGATACCGATCAGCCCCAGCATTTT. It specifies CASRWTTDTDQPQHF.